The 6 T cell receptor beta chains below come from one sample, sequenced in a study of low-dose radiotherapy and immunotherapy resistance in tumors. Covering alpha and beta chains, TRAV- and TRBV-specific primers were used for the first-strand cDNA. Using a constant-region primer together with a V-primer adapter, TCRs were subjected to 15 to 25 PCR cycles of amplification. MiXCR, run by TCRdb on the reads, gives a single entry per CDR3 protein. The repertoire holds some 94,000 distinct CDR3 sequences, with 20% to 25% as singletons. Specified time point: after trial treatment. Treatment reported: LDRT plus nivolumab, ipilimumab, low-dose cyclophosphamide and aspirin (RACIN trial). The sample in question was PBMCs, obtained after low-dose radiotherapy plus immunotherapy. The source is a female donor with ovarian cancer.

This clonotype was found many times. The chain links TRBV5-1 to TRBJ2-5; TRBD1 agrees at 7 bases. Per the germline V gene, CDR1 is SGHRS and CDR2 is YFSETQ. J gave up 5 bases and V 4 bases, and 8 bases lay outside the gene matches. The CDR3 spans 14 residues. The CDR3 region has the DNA TGCGCCAGCAGCCCTAGGACAGGCGGCGAGACCCAGTACTTC. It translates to CASSPRTGGETQYF. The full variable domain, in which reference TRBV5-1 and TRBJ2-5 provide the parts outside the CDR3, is KAGVTQTPRYLIKTRGQQVTLSCSPISGHRSVSWYQQTPGQGLQFLFEYFSETQRNKGNFPGRFSGRQFSNSRSEMNVSTLELGDSALYLCASSPRTGGETQYFGPGTRLLVL.

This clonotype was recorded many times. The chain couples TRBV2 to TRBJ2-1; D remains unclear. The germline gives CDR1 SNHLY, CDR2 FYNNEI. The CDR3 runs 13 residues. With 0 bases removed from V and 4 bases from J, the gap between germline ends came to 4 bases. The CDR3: CASSEAGYNEQFF. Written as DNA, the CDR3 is TGTGCCAGCAGTGAAGCAGGGTACAATGAGCAGTTCTTC.

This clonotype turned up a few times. The CDR3 coding sequence is TGTGCCAGCAGCTTCACGGAAGGCGGGAGCCACCGACTTTACAATGAGCAGTTCTTC. This sequence encodes CASSFTEGGSHRLYNEQFF. The chain recombines TRBV9 with TRBJ2-1, with 7 nucleotides matching TRBD2. This CDR3 region has 19 residues. Germline V gene sequence: CDR1 SGDLS, CDR2 YYNGEE. V dropped 4 bases and J dropped 4; count of bases not matched to a gene: 20.

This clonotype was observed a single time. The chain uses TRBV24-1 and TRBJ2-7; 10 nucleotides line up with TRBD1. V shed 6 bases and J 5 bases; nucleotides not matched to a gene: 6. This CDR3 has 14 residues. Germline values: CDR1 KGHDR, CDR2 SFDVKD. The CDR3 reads CATSSSGTGDEQYF. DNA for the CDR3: TGTGCCACCAGTTCTTCCGGGACAGGGGACGAGCAGTACTTC.

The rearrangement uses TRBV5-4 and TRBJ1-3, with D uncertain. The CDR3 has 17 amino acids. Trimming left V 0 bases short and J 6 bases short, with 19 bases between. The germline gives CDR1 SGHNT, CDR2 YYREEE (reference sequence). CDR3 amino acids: CASSLDGRLTTTNTIYF. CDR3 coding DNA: TGTGCCAGCAGCTTGGACGGGCGTTTAACTACCACAAACACCATATATTTT.

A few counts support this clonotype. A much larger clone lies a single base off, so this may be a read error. CDR3 nucleotide sequence: TGTGCCAGCAGTTACGAGGTTAGCGGGAGGGCCGTTGGCGGGGAGCTGTTTTTT. Protein sequence: CASSYEVSGRAVGGELFF. This rearrangement joins TRBV6-2 or TRBV6-3 to TRBJ2-2; 11 nucleotides align to TRBD2. With V trimmed by 2 bases and J by 7 bases, 12 bases remained unmatched. The V gene's germline CDR1 is MNHEY and CDR2 SVGEGT. The CDR3 sequence is 18 residues long.